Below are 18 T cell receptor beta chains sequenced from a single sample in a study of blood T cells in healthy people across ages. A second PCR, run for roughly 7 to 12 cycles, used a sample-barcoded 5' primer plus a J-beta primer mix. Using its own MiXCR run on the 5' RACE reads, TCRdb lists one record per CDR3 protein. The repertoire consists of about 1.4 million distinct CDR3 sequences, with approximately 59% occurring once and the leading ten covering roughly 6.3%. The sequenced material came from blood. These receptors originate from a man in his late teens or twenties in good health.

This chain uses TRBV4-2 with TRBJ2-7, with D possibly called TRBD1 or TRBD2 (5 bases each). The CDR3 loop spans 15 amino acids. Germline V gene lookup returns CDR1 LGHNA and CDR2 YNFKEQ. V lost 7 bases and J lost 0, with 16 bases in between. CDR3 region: CASTVNVGASYEQYF. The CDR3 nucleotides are TGTGCCAGCACGGTGAATGTCGGGGCCTCCTACGAGCAGTACTTC.

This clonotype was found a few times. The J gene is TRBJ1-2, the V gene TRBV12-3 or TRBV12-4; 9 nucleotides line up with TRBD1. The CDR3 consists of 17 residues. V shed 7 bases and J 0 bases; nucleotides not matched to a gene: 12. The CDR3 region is CASKLRDRASPNYGYTF. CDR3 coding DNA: TGTGCCAGCAAGCTCCGGGACAGGGCCAGCCCTAACTATGGCTACACCTTC.

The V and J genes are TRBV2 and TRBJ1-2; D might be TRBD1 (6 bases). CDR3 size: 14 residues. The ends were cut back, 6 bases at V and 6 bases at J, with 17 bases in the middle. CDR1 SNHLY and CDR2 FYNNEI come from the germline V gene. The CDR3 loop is CASSAGTQVNGYTF. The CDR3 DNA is TGTGCCAGCAGCGCCGGGACACAAGTAAATGGCTACACCTTC.

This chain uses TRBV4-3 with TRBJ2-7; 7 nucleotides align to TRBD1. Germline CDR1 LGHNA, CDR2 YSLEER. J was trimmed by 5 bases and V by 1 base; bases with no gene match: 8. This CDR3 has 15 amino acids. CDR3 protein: CASSQGPTGQHEQYF. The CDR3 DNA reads TGCGCCAGCAGCCAAGGCCCGACAGGGCAGCACGAGCAGTACTTC.

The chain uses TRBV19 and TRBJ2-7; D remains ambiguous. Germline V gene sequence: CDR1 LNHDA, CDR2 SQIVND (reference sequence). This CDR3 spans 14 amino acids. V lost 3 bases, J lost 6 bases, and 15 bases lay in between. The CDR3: CASSMGSWGSEQYF. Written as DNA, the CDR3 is TGTGCCAGTAGTATGGGATCGTGGGGTAGCGAGCAGTACTTC. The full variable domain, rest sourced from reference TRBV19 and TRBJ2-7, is DGGITQSPKYLFRKEGQNVTLSCEQNLNHDAMYWYRQDPGQGLRLIYYSQIVNDFQKGDIAEGYSVSREKKESFPLTVTSAQKNPTAFYLCASSMGSWGSEQYFGPGTRLTVT.

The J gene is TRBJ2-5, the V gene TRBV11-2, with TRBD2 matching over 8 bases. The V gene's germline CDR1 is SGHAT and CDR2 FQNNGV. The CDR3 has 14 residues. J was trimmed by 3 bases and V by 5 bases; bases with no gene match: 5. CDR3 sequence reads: CASSPGLVKETQYF. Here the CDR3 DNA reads TGTGCCAGCAGCCCGGGACTAGTTAAAGAGACCCAGTACTTC.

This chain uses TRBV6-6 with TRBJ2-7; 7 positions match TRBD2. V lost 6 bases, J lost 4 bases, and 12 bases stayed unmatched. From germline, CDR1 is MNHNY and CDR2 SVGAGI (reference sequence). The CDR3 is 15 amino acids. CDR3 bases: TGTGCCAGCAGGCCGACTCCGGGACTAAGTTACGAGCAGTACTTC. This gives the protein CASRPTPGLSYEQYF.

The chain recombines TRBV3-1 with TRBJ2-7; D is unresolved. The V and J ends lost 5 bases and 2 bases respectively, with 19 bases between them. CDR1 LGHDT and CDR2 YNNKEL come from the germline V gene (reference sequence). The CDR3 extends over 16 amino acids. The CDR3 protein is CASSSAFYGDAYEQYF. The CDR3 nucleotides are TGTGCCAGCAGCAGCGCCTTTTACGGAGACGCCTACGAGCAGTACTTC.

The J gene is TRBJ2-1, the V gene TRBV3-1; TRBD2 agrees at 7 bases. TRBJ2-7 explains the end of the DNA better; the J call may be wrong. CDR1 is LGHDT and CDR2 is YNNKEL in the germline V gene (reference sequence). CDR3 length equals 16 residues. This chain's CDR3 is CASSQDWAGASYEQYF. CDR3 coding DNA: TGTGCCAGCAGCCAAGACTGGGCGGGAGCGAGCTACGAGCAGTACTTC.

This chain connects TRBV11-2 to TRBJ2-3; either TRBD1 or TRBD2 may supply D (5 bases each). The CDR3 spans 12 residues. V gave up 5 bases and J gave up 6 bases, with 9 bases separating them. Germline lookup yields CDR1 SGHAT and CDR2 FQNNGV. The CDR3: CASSRGIDTQYF. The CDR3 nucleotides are TGTGCCAGCAGCCGGGGCATCGATACGCAGTATTTT. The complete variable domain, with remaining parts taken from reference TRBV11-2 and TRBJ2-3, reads EAGVAQSPRYKIIEKRQSVAFWCNPISGHATLYWYQQILGQGPKLLIQFQNNGVVDDSQLPKDRFSAERLKGVDSTLKIQPAKLEDSAVYLCASSRGIDTQYFGPGTRLTVL.

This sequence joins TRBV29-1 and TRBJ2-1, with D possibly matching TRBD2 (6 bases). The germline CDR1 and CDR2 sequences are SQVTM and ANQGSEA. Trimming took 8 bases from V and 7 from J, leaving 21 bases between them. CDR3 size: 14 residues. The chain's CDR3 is CSIPNGVAVNEQFF. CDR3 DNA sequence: TGCAGCATTCCCAACGGAGTAGCGGTGAATGAGCAGTTCTTC.

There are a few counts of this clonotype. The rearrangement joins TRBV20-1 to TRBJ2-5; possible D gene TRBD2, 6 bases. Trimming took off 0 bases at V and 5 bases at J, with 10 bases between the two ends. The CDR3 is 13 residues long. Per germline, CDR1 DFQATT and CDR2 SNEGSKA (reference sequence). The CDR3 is CSAREGGGETQYF. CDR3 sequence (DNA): TGCAGTGCTAGAGAGGGGGGTGGGGAGACCCAGTACTTC.

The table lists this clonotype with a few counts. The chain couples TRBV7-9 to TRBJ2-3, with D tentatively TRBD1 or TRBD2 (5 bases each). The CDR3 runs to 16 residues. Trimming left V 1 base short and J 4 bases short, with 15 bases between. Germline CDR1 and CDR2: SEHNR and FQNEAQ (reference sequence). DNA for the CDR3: TGTGCCAGCAGCTTAGTTGGGGGTCGGGACGCAGATACGCAGTATTTT. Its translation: CASSLVGGRDADTQYF.

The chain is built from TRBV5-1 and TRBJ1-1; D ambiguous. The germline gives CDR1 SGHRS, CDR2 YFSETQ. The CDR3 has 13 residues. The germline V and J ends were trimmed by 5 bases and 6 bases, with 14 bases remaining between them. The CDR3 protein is CASSHEEMAEAFF. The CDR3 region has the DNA TGCGCCAGCAGTCACGAGGAGATGGCTGAAGCTTTCTTT.

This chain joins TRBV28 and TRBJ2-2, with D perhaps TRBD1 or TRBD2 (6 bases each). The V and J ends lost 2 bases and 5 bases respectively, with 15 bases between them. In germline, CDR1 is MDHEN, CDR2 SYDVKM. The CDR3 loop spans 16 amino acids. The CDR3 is CASSLSSGDKTGELFF. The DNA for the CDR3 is TGTGCCAGCAGTTTAAGCTCGGGGGACAAAACCGGGGAGCTGTTTTTT.

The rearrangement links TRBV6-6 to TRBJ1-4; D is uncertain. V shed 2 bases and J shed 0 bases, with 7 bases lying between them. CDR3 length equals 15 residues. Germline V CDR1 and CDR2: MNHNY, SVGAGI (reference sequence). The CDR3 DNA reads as TGTGCCAGCAGTTACGGGAGAGCAACTAATGAAAAACTGTTTTTT. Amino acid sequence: CASSYGRATNEKLFF.

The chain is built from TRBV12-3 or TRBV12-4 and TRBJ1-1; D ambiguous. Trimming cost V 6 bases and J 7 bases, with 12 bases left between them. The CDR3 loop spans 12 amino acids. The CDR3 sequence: CASSHPDREAFF. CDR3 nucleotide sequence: TGTGCCAGCAGCCATCCCGATCGTGAAGCTTTCTTT.

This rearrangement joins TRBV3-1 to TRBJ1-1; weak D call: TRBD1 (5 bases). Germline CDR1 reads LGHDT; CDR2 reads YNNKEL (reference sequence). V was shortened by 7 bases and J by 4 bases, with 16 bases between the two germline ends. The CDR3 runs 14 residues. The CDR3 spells CASKPRGGFTEAFF. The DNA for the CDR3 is TGTGCCAGCAAACCACGGGGGGGATTCACTGAAGCTTTCTTT.